These T cell receptor beta chains were read from a single sample in a study of blood T cells in healthy people across ages. TCRdb itself ran the 5' RACE reads through MiXCR, one entry per CDR3 protein. The repertoire holds over 1,500,000 distinct CDR3 sequences, approximately 40% seen once, with around 23% in the top ten. What was sequenced was blood. Receptor source: a human donor in good health. The CDR3 runs from the conserved cysteine through the conserved F or W. A D gene is named only where the DNA matches it firmly. Clone size is not always given. Where it is, it says once, few, many or a class for expanded clones.

>TRBJ2-5|TRBV20-1|few|.
CSAPPPEGPVETQYF
TGCAGTGCCCCGCCCCCGGAAGGGCCGGTAGAGACCCAGTACTTC
>TRBJ2-5|TRBV6-1|.|.
CASSEVIKETQYF
TGTGCCAGCAGTGAAGTGATAAAAGAGACCCAGTACTTC
>TRBJ2-3|TRBV5-1|.|TRBD2
CASSSFSGEFADTQYF
TGCGCCAGCAGCTCCTTTAGCGGGGAGTTTGCAGATACGCAGTATTTT
>TRBJ1-5|TRBV4-3|.|.
CASSQRRKGLGPNQPQHF
TGCGCCAGCAGCCAAAGGCGCAAAGGTTTGGGACCCAATCAGCCCCAGCATTTT
>TRBJ2-7|TRBV3-1|once|TRBD2
CASRRSGGEHYEQYF
TGTGCCAGCAGACGTAGCGGGGGTGAACACTACGAGCAGTACTTC
>TRBJ2-3|TRBV12-3/TRBV12-4|.|.
CASSLGRGIGTQYF
TGTGCCAGCAGTTTAGGTCGGGGGATAGGTACGCAGTATTTT
>TRBJ2-7|TRBV29-1|.|.
CSVVGGTFSYEQYF
TGCAGCGTTGTGGGGGGGACATTCTCCTACGAGCAGTACTTC
>TRBJ2-7|TRBV20-1|once|TRBD2
CSAEKRGSYEQYF
TGCAGTGCTGAAAAGCGGGGTTCCTACGAGCAGTACTTC
>TRBJ2-7|TRBV6-6|many|TRBD1
CASTSGQGREQYF
TGTGCCAGCACCTCAGGACAGGGACGCGAGCAGTACTTC
>TRBJ2-3|TRBV4-2|.|.
CASSCIARASTDTQYF
TGTGCCAGCAGCTGCATTGCGAGGGCAAGCACAGATACGCAGTATTTT
>TRBJ2-7|TRBV20-1|.|.
CSARGFGVREQYF
TGCAGTGCTAGAGGATTCGGGGTTCGCGAGCAGTACTTC
>TRBJ1-6|TRBV12-3/TRBV12-4|many|.
CASSLYKGASPLHF
TGTGCCAGCAGTTTGTACAAAGGAGCTTCACCCCTCCACTTT
>TRBJ2-5|TRBV15|few|.
CATSRDLGRTETQYF
TGTGCCACCAGCAGAGATCTGGGGCGGACCGAGACCCAGTACTTC
>TRBJ2-5|TRBV7-2|few|TRBD2
CASSSISSGGPETQYF
TGTGCCAGCAGCTCGATCAGTAGCGGGGGGCCGGAGACCCAGTACTTC
>TRBJ1-1|TRBV5-5|few|.
CASSLNHGTSTEAFF
TGTGCCAGCAGCTTGAATCACGGGACCTCAACTGAAGCTTTCTTT
>TRBJ2-6|TRBV6-6|few|.
CASSYHEPGANVLTF
TGTGCCAGCAGCTACCACGAGCCTGGGGCCAACGTCCTGACTTTC
>TRBJ1-6|TRBV12-3/TRBV12-4|few|.
CASSPPIGGNSPLHF
TGTGCCAGCAGTCCACCGATTGGGGGCAATTCACCCCTCCACTTT
>TRBJ2-7|TRBV7-3|.|.
CASSFLIGYEQYF
TGTGCCAGCAGCTTTCTCATCGGATACGAGCAGTACTTC
>TRBJ2-6|TRBV4-3|.|.
CASSRDVGGGVLTF
TGCGCCAGCAGCCGGGATGTCGGGGGAGGCGTCCTGACTTTC
>TRBJ2-1|TRBV5-1|few|.
CASSSGRGPSSYNEQFF
TGCGCCAGCAGCTCCGGGCGGGGCCCGAGCTCCTACAATGAGCAGTTCTTC
>TRBJ2-7|TRBV13|.|.
CASSLRGSAEQYF
TGTGCCAGCAGCTTAAGAGGTTCTGCAGAGCAGTACTTC
>TRBJ2-7|TRBV24-1|few|.
CATSDLDTYEQYF
TGTGCCACCAGTGACCTCGACACCTACGAGCAGTACTTC
>TRBJ1-6|TRBV7-9|few|TRBD1
CASSLYRGQNSPLHF
TGTGCCAGCAGCTTATACAGGGGGCAAAATTCACCCCTCCACTTT
>TRBJ2-5|TRBV29-1|.|.
CSVFHHEARETQYF
TGCAGCGTTTTCCACCATGAGGCGCGGGAGACCCAGTACTTC
>TRBJ1-6|TRBV6-5|few|.
CATGRTENSPLHF
TGTGCCACAGGGAGAACAGAAAATTCACCCCTCCACTTT
>TRBJ1-2|TRBV24-1|.|.
CATSGGGKNGYTF
TGTGCCACCAGTGGAGGGGGTAAAAATGGCTACACCTTC
>TRBJ2-4|TRBV7-9|.|.
CASSSLSSNVQYF
TGTGCCAGCAGCTCCCTTAGCAGCAACGTTCAGTACTTC
>TRBJ1-5|TRBV7-9|many|.
CASSFLDQPQHF
TGTGCCAGCAGTTTTTTGGATCAGCCCCAGCATTTT
>TRBJ2-5|TRBV10-3|.|.
CAISGLADQETQYF
TGTGCCATCAGTGGCTTGGCGGACCAAGAGACCCAGTACTTC
>TRBJ2-7|TRBV18|few|TRBD1
CASSPPSTGPYEQYF
TGTGCCAGCTCACCACCGTCGACAGGGCCCTACGAGCAGTACTTC
>TRBJ1-2|TRBV7-2|few|.
CASSLTVTYYGYTF
TGTGCCAGCAGCTTGACAGTTACGTACTATGGCTACACCTTC
>TRBJ2-7|TRBV11-2|.|TRBD2
CASSLDDGGGLTYEQYF
TGTGCCAGCAGCTTAGATGATGGGGGAGGGTTGACCTACGAGCAGTACTTC
>TRBJ2-5|TRBV4-1|.|TRBD1
CASSQERGTGDRETQYF
TGCGCCAGCAGCCAAGAACGCGGGACAGGGGACAGAGAGACCCAGTACTTC